This T cell receptor beta chain was observed in a study of cytomegalovirus exposure and HLA in healthy donors. Study-level results: While the bulk of TCR sequences proved rare, some public TCRs turned up in many donors. For cytomegalovirus status, the classifier reportedly gave diagnoses with high specificity and sensitivity.

The PCR used 60 Vbeta and 13 Jbeta primers. Profiling relied on immunoSEQ multiplex PCR, and the TCRdb table lists in-frame clones only, not all of them. Recorded for this sample: approximately 140,000 clones. Note on this clone: Its antigen is not known.

The source material was PBMCs. The sequence came from a woman aged 45-65 years in good health and CMV-seronegative.

DNA for the CDR3: TGTGCCTGGAGTGTACTTCGGGGGGGTGAGCAGTTCTTC. It specifies CAWSVLRGGEQFF. The chain recombines TRBV30 with TRBJ2-1; 8 nucleotides agree with TRBD2. J gave up 9 bases and V 0 bases, and 4 bases lay outside the gene matches. The CDR3 contains 13 residues. CDR1 GTSNPN and CDR2 SVGIG come from the germline V gene (reference sequence).